This TCR beta chain was obtained from a study of blood T cell repertoires in COVID-19. Whole-study context: The United States, Italy and Spain supplied acute and convalescent COVID-19 samples. Sample material is recorded as cDNA or gDNA derived from T cells, B-cell-depleted T cells, or PBMCs.

Original analysis: For nucleated cells, counts were estimated from reference gene primer amplification. Sequenced by immunoSEQ multiplex PCR; TCRdb stores in-frame clones only, minus some. From that table come the V and J calls and clone size; the DNA was used to work out D and trimming. The profile shows 140,000 or so clones, 84% of them singletons. Seattle patients were enrolled during active infection and followed longitudinally. Trimming took 3 bases from V and 12 from J, leaving 15 bases between them. The CDR3 sequence is 13 residues long. From germline, CDR1 is SNHLY and CDR2 FYNNEI. The chain combines TRBV2 with TRBJ2-1, with D possibly matching TRBD2 (6 bases). Material: peripheral blood. The TCR sequence derives from a man aged 25-45 years with COVID-19, enrolled during active disease. The CDR3 nucleotides are TGTGCCAGCAGTGATCCTGGAAGGGGAGGGCAGTTCTTC. Amino acids: CASSDPGRGGQFF.